Below are 9 T cell receptor beta chains sequenced from a single sample in a study of blood T cell repertoires in COVID-19. Sequenced by immunoSEQ multiplex PCR; TCRdb stores in-frame clones only, minus some. Of tens of thousands of clones listed, more than 70% are singletons. Sequenced: peripheral blood. The receptors originated from a human donor in a cohort sampled during active COVID-19.

The chain recombines TRBV7-6 with TRBJ2-5; tentatively, D is TRBD2 (7 bases). CDR1 is SGHVS and CDR2 is FNYEAQ in the germline V gene. The V end was cut by 5 bases, the J end by 7 bases, with 20 bases between. This CDR3 is built from 15 residues. This CDR3 reads CASSTPLGGPRTQYF. CDR3 in DNA: TGTGCCAGCAGCACCCCCTTGGGGGGGCCAAGGACCCAGTACTTC.

This chain uses TRBV7-2 with TRBJ1-4; maybe TRBD1 (5 bases). Trimming pared 5 bases from V and 13 bases from J, leaving 17 bases between. The CDR3 is 13 amino acids. CDR1 is SGHTA and CDR2 is FQGNSA in the germline V gene. The CDR3 DNA is TGTGCCAGCAGCATGAAACAGGTCTCCGCACTGTTTTTT. This encodes CASSMKQVSALFF.

A few counts support this clone. The chain couples TRBV5-1 to TRBJ2-1; 9 bases are a match to TRBD2. The germline CDR1 and CDR2 sequences are SGHRS and YFSETQ. The J segment lost 1 base and the V segment lost 5 bases, leaving 1 base of the junction unmatched. The CDR3 runs to 14 residues. In DNA, the CDR3 is TGCGCCAGCAGACTAGCGGGTTCCTACAATGAGCAGTTCTTC. Translating gives CASRLAGSYNEQFF. Full variable domain (remainder filled in from reference TRBV5-1 and TRBJ2-1): KAGVTQTPRYLIKTRGQQVTLSCSPISGHRSVSWYQQTPGQGLQFLFEYFSETQRNKGNFPGRFSGRQFSNSRSEMNVSTLELGDSALYLCASRLAGSYNEQFFGPGTRLTVL.

This sequence joins TRBV6-5 and TRBJ1-2, with a weak D call TRBD1 (5 bases). The V and J ends lost 4 bases and 8 bases respectively, with 11 bases between them. The germline gives CDR1 MNHEY, CDR2 SVGAGI. CDR3 size: 12 residues. The CDR3 bases are TGTGCCAGCAGTTTAAGGGGTCGAGGCTACACCTTC. It is translated as CASSLRGRGYTF.

The rearrangement uses TRBV7-2 and TRBJ1-1, with TRBD1 matching 10 bases. The CDR3 consists of 13 residues. The germline V gene encodes CDR1 SGHTA and CDR2 FQGNSA. Trimming removed 8 bases from V and 6 bases from J; junction bases left unmatched: 6. CDR3 loop: CASAGTGVSEAFF. The CDR3, as DNA: TGTGCCAGCGCCGGGACAGGGGTTTCTGAAGCTTTCTTT.

This clone was seen once. The chain combines TRBV11-2 with TRBJ2-1, with TRBD1 identical over 10 bases. Germline V gene lookup returns CDR1 SGHAT and CDR2 FQNNGV. The CDR3 totals 16 residues. V was pared by 5 bases and J by 4 bases, with 8 bases of the junction left unmatched. Here the CDR3 DNA reads TGTGCCAGCAGCCTGTCTTGGGGACAGGGGTACAATGAGCAGTTCTTC. It specifies CASSLSWGQGYNEQFF.

The CDR3 loop is CASSLAGTVSNQPQHF. CDR3 coding DNA: TGTGCCAGCAGCTTAGCCGGGACAGTGAGCAATCAGCCCCAGCATTTT. The chain has TRBV7-8 and TRBJ1-5; 7 bases line up with TRBD1. The CDR3 length is 16 residues. CDR1 is SGHVS, CDR2 FQNEAQ, per germline. With 0 bases clipped from V and 1 base from J, the junction kept 3 bases outside the gene matches.

The chain uses TRBV7-2 and TRBJ2-5, with 13 nucleotides matching TRBD2. Germline V lookup: CDR1 SGHTA, CDR2 FQGNSA. V trimming: 5 bases; J trimming: 5 bases; junction bases outside the gene matches: 8. The CDR3 is 16 residues long. This chain's CDR3 is CASSLGGLAGLETQYF. DNA of the CDR3: TGTGCCAGCAGCCTGGGGGGACTAGCGGGGCTGGAGACCCAGTACTTC. Complete variable domain (other parts from reference TRBV7-2 and TRBJ2-5): GAGVSQSPSNKVTEKGKDVELRCDPISGHTALYWYRQSLGQGLEFLIYFQGNSAPDKSGLPSDRFSAERTGGSVSTLTIQRTQQEDSAVYLCASSLGGLAGLETQYFGPGTRLLVL.

This chain uses TRBV12-3 or TRBV12-4 with TRBJ1-2; 7 bases are a match to TRBD1. The CDR3 has 13 residues. Germline trimming cut 3 bases from V and 7 bases from J; bases unmatched to any gene: 5. For the CDR3, the DNA is TGTGCCAGCAGTTTCTTACAGGGGATTGGCTACACCTTC. Translation gives CASSFLQGIGYTF.